This T cell receptor (beta chain) appears in the sequencing data of a study of spatial heterogeneity in lung cancer. Described time point: sample taken at primary tumor resection. On this clonotype: What it recognizes is unknown.

There are 15 residues in the CDR3. V lost 8 bases, J lost 1 base, and 9 bases stayed unmatched. Germline CDR1 reads SNHLY; CDR2 reads FYNNEI. In TCRdb, the 5' RACE reads were re-called with MiXCR into one record per CDR3 protein. The top ten hold 20% to 25% of the sample, which has more than 2,500 distinct CDR3 sequences, under 55% seen once. Notes on the study in general: One measure, the expanded intratumoral alpha and beta TCR count, tracked tumor mutation counts.

The specimen comprised lung tumor tissue, sampled at surgery. The rearrangement joins TRBV2 to TRBJ2-7, with 9 bases lining up with TRBD1. This clonotype originated in a male donor with early-stage non-small cell lung cancer. CDR3 region: CASCFGTGLSYEQYF. The CDR3 coding sequence is TGTGCCAGCTGCTTTGGGACAGGGTTGTCCTACGAGCAGTACTTC.